This record covers a single T cell receptor (beta chain). This record comes from a study of OX40 agonist ivuxolimab in advanced cancers. Sequencing used immunoSEQ multiplex PCR; TCRdb keeps in-frame clones, though not all of them. This sample carries 65,000 to 75,000 clones, around nine tenths of them seen once, and the ten largest clones take 1% to 1.2%. CDR3 size: 14 residues. Trimming took 4 bases from V and 4 from J; bases not matched to a gene: 4. The germline V gene encodes CDR1 SGHRS and CDR2 YFSETQ. This TCR came from an adult with an advanced solid tumor such as melanoma, head and neck, liver or kidney cancer. The sample in question was CD4+ or CD8+ T cells sorted from blood, obtained in a trial of the OX40 agonist ivuxolimab. This sequence joins TRBV5-1 and TRBJ2-2; 7 bases are a match to TRBD1. CDR3 amino acids: CASSPGTVTGELFF. The CDR3 DNA sequence: TGCGCCAGCAGCCCGGGGACAGTCACCGGGGAGCTGTTTTTT.